A single sample gave rise to the 23 T cell receptor beta chains below, sequenced in a study of radiotherapy plus CTLA-4 blockade in lung cancer. Some clones are missing from TCRdb's copy, which holds only in-frame ones; the method was immunoSEQ multiplex PCR. The sample includes roughly 69,000 clones, about 72% of them seen just once. Material: peripheral blood, obtained from a patient treated with radiotherapy plus ipilimumab. The receptors were gathered from a human donor with non-small cell lung cancer whose response to radiotherapy plus ipilimumab could not be evaluated. Some clones in this sample may be carry-over from other donors' samples.

The rearrangement joins TRBV4-2 to TRBJ2-7; 8 nucleotides line up with TRBD2. Germline V gene sequence: CDR1 LGHNA, CDR2 YNFKEQ. This CDR3 has 16 residues. Trimming took 0 bases from V and 0 from J; bases not matched to a gene: 4. In nucleotides, the CDR3 is TGTGCCAGCAGCCAAGAAAGCGGGGGAAGCTCCTACGAGCAGTACTTC. This codes for CASSQESGGSSYEQYF.

For the CDR3, the DNA is TGTGCCAGCAGCCTTAACCCGACAGGGCTGACTGAAGCTTTCTTT. It encodes CASSLNPTGLTEAFF. The J gene is TRBJ1-1, the V gene TRBV14, with TRBD1 matching 7 bases. Germline trimming cut 4 bases from V and 5 bases from J; bases unmatched to any gene: 10. This CDR3 region has 15 residues. Germline CDR1 SGHDN, CDR2 FVKESK.

The sample holds a few counts of this clone. V gene TRBV28 combines with J gene TRBJ2-7; D is uncertain. Germline CDR1 is MDHEN and CDR2 is SYDVKM. The V and J ends lost 7 bases and 0 bases respectively, with 7 bases between them. This CDR3 spans 12 amino acids. CDR3 residues: CASTPGSYEQYF. The CDR3 DNA is TGTGCCAGCACCCCGGGCTCCTACGAGCAGTACTTC.

The gene calls are TRBV6-1 and TRBJ2-1, with 16 bases lining up with TRBD2. Germline CDR1 reads MNHNS; CDR2 reads SASEGT. Trimming removed 3 bases from V and 9 bases from J; junction bases left unmatched: 2. This CDR3 has 15 amino acids. The DNA for the CDR3 is TGTGCCAGCAGTGAGGGACTAGCGGGGGGGGCTGAGCAGTTCTTC. This gives the protein CASSEGLAGGAEQFF.

This chain connects TRBV9 to TRBJ2-5; maybe TRBD1 (6 bases). The DNA end lines up better with TRBJ2-7; the J call may be wrong. Germline lookup yields CDR1 SGDLS and CDR2 YYNGEE. This CDR3 is 14 amino acids long. The CDR3 nucleotides read TGTGCCAGCAGCGTAGGGGACAACTCCTACGAGCAGTACTTC. Translation: CASSVGDNSYEQYF.

This chain joins TRBV9 and TRBJ2-7; the match to TRBD1 covers 9 bases. Germline V gene lookup returns CDR1 SGDLS and CDR2 YYNGEE. The J segment lost 5 bases and the V segment lost 0 bases, leaving 6 bases of the junction unmatched. The CDR3 runs 15 residues. CDR3 DNA: TGTGCCAGCAGCGTAGTAGGGACAGGGCTCAACGAGCAGTACTTC. Protein product: CASSVVGTGLNEQYF.

V and J are TRBV11-2 and TRBJ1-1; D unclear. The CDR3 spans 16 residues. V dropped 5 bases and J dropped 0 bases, with 16 bases sitting between them. Germline V lookup: CDR1 SGHAT, CDR2 FQNNGV. Here the CDR3 DNA reads TGTGCCAGCAGCCGAACCAGGATTCTCATGAACACTGAAGCTTTCTTT. Translation: CASSRTRILMNTEAFF.

Only a few counts were recorded for this clone. V usage is TRBV18 and J usage is TRBJ1-5, with a weak D call TRBD1 (6 bases). The CDR3 totals 15 residues. CDR1 and CDR2 from the germline V gene are KGHSH and LQKENI. V lost 4 bases, J lost 0 bases, and 10 bases lay in between. In DNA, the CDR3 is TGTGCCAGCTCACGCATGGACAGTAGCAATCAGCCCCAGCATTTT. Protein product: CASSRMDSSNQPQHF.

This chain links TRBV5-1 with TRBJ1-3, with TRBD1 as a possible D gene (6 bases). From germline, CDR1 is SGHRS and CDR2 YFSETQ. The V end was cut by 4 bases, the J end by 0 bases, with 11 bases between. The CDR3 has 15 residues. CDR3 loop: CASSMGASSGNTIYF. In nucleotides, the CDR3 is TGCGCCAGCAGCATGGGGGCCAGCTCTGGAAACACCATATATTTT. Variable domain in full (rest from reference TRBV5-1 and TRBJ1-3): KAGVTQTPRYLIKTRGQQVTLSCSPISGHRSVSWYQQTPGQGLQFLFEYFSETQRNKGNFPGRFSGRQFSNSRSEMNVSTLELGDSALYLCASSMGASSGNTIYFGEGSWLTVV.

The rearrangement uses TRBV6-5 and TRBJ2-7; a weak D match, TRBD1 (6 bases). V lost 5 bases and J 2 bases, leaving 10 bases between the germline ends. This CDR3 region has 13 residues. CDR1 MNHEY and CDR2 SVGAGI come from the germline V gene. CDR3 sequence (DNA): TGTGCCAGCAGTGAAGGGGGAACCTACGAGCAGTACTTC. Its protein product is CASSEGGTYEQYF.

The chain is built from TRBV18 and TRBJ2-1; D might be TRBD2 (5 bases). Trimming shortened V by 5 bases and J by 4 bases, and 12 bases separated the two germline ends. The germline CDR1 and CDR2 sequences are KGHSH and LQKENI. The CDR3 runs to 14 residues. In DNA form, the CDR3 reads TGTGCCAGCTCATTATCCGGGGTTTACAATGAGCAGTTCTTC. Its translation: CASSLSGVYNEQFF.

This chain connects TRBV18 to TRBJ1-2, with 10 nucleotides matching TRBD1. Germline CDR1 and CDR2: KGHSH and LQKENI. The CDR3 extends over 19 amino acids. V trimming: 3 bases; J trimming: 6 bases; junction bases outside the gene matches: 19. CDR3 residues: CASSPSSLLFGQGVDGYTF. In nucleotides, the CDR3 is TGTGCCAGCTCACCCTCCTCCTTGCTCTTCGGACAGGGGGTTGATGGCTACACCTTC.

The chain combines TRBV5-1 with TRBJ1-1; 10 nucleotides align to TRBD1. The V gene end was trimmed by 2 bases and the J gene end by 3 bases; junction bases not matched to a gene: 4. The V gene's germline CDR1 is SGHRS and CDR2 YFSETQ. This CDR3 has 15 residues. The CDR3: CASSFIGQGDTEAFF. Written as DNA, the CDR3 is TGCGCCAGCAGCTTTATAGGACAGGGGGACACTGAAGCTTTCTTT. Based on the CDR3 plus reference TRBV5-1 and TRBJ1-1, the full variable domain is KAGVTQTPRYLIKTRGQQVTLSCSPISGHRSVSWYQQTPGQGLQFLFEYFSETQRNKGNFPGRFSGRQFSNSRSEMNVSTLELGDSALYLCASSFIGQGDTEAFFGQGTRLTVV.

Turning to this clone: A junction end diverges from the germline sequence, so it may reflect a read error. This chain connects TRBV7-9 to TRBJ2-5; TRBD1 agrees at 11 bases. The CDR3 loop spans 13 amino acids. The germline V gene has CDR1 SEHNR and CDR2 FQNEAQ (reference sequence). Here the CDR3 DNA reads TGTGCCAGCAGGTTAGGACAGGGGGCCACCCAGTACTTC. This sequence encodes CASRLGQGATQYF.

This clone was recorded a few times. The rearrangement links TRBV28 to TRBJ2-1; no definite D call. Trimming left V 5 bases short and J 1 base short, with 9 bases between. The CDR3 runs 14 residues. CDR1 MDHEN and CDR2 SYDVKM come from the germline V gene. CDR3 loop: CASSPPGSYNEQFF. In nucleotides, the CDR3 is TGTGCCAGCAGTCCTCCCGGGTCCTACAATGAGCAGTTCTTC.

This chain links TRBV5-1 with TRBJ2-2; 9 bases map to TRBD2. The J segment lost 3 bases and the V segment lost 5 bases, leaving 5 bases of the junction unmatched. The germline V gene has CDR1 SGHRS and CDR2 YFSETQ. CDR3 size: 15 residues. The CDR3 DNA is TGCGCCAGCAGACCGGCGGGGGGGGACACCGGGGAGCTGTTTTTT. This translates into CASRPAGGDTGELFF. Using reference TRBV5-1 and TRBJ2-2 for the parts outside the CDR3, the full variable domain is KAGVTQTPRYLIKTRGQQVTLSCSPISGHRSVSWYQQTPGQGLQFLFEYFSETQRNKGNFPGRFSGRQFSNSRSEMNVSTLELGDSALYLCASRPAGGDTGELFFGEGSRLTVL.

The chain employs TRBV18 and TRBJ2-5; D gene ambiguous. Trimming cost V 2 bases and J 6 bases, with 4 bases left between them. The CDR3 is 11 residues long. Germline assignment: CDR1 KGHSH and CDR2 LQKENI. The CDR3 DNA follows: TGTGCCAGCTCACCAGGGCAGACCCAGTACTTC. Protein sequence: CASSPGQTQYF.

This clone was seen only once. This rearrangement joins TRBV6-1 to TRBJ2-7, with D hard to call. Trimming cost V 1 base and J 0 bases, with 4 bases left between them. The CDR3 contains 13 residues. The V gene's germline CDR1 is MNHNS and CDR2 SASEGT. In DNA form, the CDR3 reads TGTGCCAGCAGTGAAGTGGCCTCCTACGAGCAGTACTTC. It codes for CASSEVASYEQYF.

The CDR3 loop reads CAWSADNNQPQHF. CDR3 bases: TGTGCCTGGTCGGCGGATAACAATCAGCCCCAGCATTTT. This sequence joins TRBV30 and TRBJ1-5; no reliable D call. The germline V gene encodes CDR1 GTSNPN and CDR2 SVGIG (reference sequence). Trimming took off 5 bases at V and 3 bases at J, with 11 bases between the two ends. There are 13 residues in the CDR3.

The J gene is TRBJ1-3, the V gene TRBV5-6; the D gene is possibly TRBD1 (5 bases). The CDR3 contains 13 residues. The germline V gene has CDR1 SGHDT and CDR2 YYEEEE. V was trimmed by 4 bases and J by 1 base, leaving 6 bases between them. As DNA, the CDR3 is TGTGCCAGCAGCAGGGGTTCTGGAAACACCATATATTTT. Its translation is CASSRGSGNTIYF.

The chain is built from TRBV27 and TRBJ2-3, with 10 bases lining up with TRBD2. V was clipped by 4 bases and J by 0 bases; unmatched bases: 10. The germline CDR1 and CDR2 sequences are MNHEY and SMNVEV (reference sequence). This CDR3 is 18 amino acids long. The CDR3: CASSYTLSLAGSTDTQYF. In DNA, the CDR3 is TGTGCCAGCAGTTATACCCTCTCACTAGCGGGGAGCACAGATACGCAGTATTTT.

The chain combines TRBV27 with TRBJ2-4; 7 positions match TRBD1. The CDR3 runs to 19 residues. The germline V gene encodes CDR1 MNHEY and CDR2 SMNVEV (reference sequence). After removal of 4 bases from V and 5 bases from J, the junction contained 20 bases not matched to a gene. CDR3 amino acids: CASSWGPGLTGSGQNIQYF. The CDR3 nucleotides read TGTGCCAGCAGTTGGGGCCCGGGGTTGACAGGGTCGGGGCAAAACATTCAGTACTTC.

This clone appeared a single time. The J gene is TRBJ2-5, the V gene TRBV19, with D perhaps matching TRBD2 (6 bases). The end of the DNA is better explained by TRBJ2-7, so the J call may be wrong. Germline V gene sequence: CDR1 LNHDA, CDR2 SQIVND (reference sequence). The length of the CDR3 is 13 residues. CDR3 sequence (DNA): TGTGCCAGTAGTATAGGGGGGGACCACGAGCAGTACTTC. This sequence encodes CASSIGGDHEQYF.